This TCR beta chain came from a study of cytomegalovirus exposure and HLA in healthy donors. Study findings and constraints: A later analysis found most CMV-associated TCR beta chains apparently HLA-restricted.

CDR1 and CDR2 from the germline V gene are MGHRA and YSYEKL. V lost 2 bases to trimming and J lost 1 base; unmatched junction nucleotides: 8. The CDR3 sequence is 18 residues long. PCR used 60 Vbeta primers and 13 Jbeta primers. Study processing details: In a later analysis, some 80 million unique TCR beta chains included roughly 11 million shared by two or more donors. This table comes from immunoSEQ multiplex PCR, and its TCRdb copy is limited to in-frame clones, with some not included. Clone size and V and J calls were adopted from that table, with D and trimming inferred from the DNA. This table holds over 150,000 clones, roughly nine tenths found once. Of note for this clone: The antigen is unknown.

The sequenced sample consisted of PBMCs. V gene TRBV4-1 combines with J gene TRBJ2-2; TRBD2 agrees at 9 bases. The sequence was obtained from a woman aged 25 to 39 in good health and CMV-seronegative. CDR3 amino acids: CASSQISGSSLNTGELFF. CDR3 bases: TGCGCCAGCAGCCAAATTAGCGGGAGTTCCCTGAACACCGGGGAGCTGTTTTTT.